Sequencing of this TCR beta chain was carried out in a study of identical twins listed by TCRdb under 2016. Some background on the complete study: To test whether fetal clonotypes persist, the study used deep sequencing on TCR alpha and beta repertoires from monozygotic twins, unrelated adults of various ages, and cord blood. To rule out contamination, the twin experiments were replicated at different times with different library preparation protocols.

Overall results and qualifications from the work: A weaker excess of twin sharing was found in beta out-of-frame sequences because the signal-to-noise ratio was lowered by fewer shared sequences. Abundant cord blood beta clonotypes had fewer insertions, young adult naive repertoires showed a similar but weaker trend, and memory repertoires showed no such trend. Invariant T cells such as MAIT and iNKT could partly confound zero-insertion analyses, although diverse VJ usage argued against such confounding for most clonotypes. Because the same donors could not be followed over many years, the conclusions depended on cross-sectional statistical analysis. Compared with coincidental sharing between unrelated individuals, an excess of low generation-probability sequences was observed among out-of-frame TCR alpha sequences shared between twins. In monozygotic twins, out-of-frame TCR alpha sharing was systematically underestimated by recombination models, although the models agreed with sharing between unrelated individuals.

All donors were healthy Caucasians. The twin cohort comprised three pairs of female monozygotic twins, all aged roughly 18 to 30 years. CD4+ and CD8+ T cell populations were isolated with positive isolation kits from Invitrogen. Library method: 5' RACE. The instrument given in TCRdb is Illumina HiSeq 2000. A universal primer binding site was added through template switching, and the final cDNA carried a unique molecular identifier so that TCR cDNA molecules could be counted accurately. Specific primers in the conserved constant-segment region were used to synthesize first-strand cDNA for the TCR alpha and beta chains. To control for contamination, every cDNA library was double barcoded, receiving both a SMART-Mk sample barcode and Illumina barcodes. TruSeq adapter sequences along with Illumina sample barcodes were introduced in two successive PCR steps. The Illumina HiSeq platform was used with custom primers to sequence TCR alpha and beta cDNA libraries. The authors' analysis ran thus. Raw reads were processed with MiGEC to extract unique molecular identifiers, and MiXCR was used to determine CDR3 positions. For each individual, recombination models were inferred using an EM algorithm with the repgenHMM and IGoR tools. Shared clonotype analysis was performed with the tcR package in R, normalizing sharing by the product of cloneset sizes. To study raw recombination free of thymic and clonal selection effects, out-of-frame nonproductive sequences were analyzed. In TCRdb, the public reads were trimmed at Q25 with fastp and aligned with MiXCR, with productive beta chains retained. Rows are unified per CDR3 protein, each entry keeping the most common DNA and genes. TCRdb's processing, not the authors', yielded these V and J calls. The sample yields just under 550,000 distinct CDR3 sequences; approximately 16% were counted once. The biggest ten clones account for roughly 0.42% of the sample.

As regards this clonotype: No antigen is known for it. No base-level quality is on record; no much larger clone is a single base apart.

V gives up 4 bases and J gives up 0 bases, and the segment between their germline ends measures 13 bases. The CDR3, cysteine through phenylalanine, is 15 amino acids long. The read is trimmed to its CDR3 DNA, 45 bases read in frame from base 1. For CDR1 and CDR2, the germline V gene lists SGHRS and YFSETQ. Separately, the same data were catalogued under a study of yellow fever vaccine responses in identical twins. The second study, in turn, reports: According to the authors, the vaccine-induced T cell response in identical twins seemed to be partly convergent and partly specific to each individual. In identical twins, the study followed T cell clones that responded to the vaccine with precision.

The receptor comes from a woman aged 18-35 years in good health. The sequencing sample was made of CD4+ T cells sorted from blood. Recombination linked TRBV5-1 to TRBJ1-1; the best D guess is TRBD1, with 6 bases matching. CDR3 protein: CASSGTGPMNTEAFF. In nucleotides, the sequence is TGCGCCAGCAGCGGAACAGGGCCCATGAACACTGAAGCTTTCTTT.